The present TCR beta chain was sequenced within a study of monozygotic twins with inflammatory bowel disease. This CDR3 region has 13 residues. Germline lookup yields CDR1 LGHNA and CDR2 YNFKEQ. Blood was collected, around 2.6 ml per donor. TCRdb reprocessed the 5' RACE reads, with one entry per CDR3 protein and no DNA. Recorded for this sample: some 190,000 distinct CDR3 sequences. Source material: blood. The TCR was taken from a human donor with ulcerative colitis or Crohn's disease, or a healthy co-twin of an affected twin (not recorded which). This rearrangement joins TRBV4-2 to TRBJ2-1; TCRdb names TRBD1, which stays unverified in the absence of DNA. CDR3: CASSQTPGNEQFF.